Each of the 14 T cell receptor beta chains below was sequenced from the same sample in a study of blood T cell repertoires in COVID-19. Assay used: immunoSEQ multiplex PCR; TCRdb lists only in-frame clones, some missing. The table has more than 90,000 clones, roughly 85% seen once. The sequencing sample was made of peripheral blood. The receptors here all came from a woman in her seventies with active or convalescent COVID-19.

V gene TRBV7-9 combines with J gene TRBJ2-1, with D uncertain. Germline CDR1 reads SEHNR; CDR2 reads FQNEAQ (reference sequence). V was clipped by 4 bases and J by 5 bases, with 12 bases between them. This CDR3 spans 14 amino acids. For the CDR3, the DNA is TGTGCCAGCAGCTCTAGGAACCAACACAATGAGCAGTTCTTC. This encodes CASSSRNQHNEQFF.

This sequence joins TRBV15 and TRBJ1-2, with a tentative D call TRBD1 (5 bases). Germline values: CDR1 LNHNV, CDR2 YYDKDF (reference sequence). V lost 7 bases, J lost 6 bases, and 18 bases lay in between. CDR3 length: 14 residues. The DNA of the CDR3 is TGTGCCACCACCCGGCAGCAGGGTCAAAATGGCTACACCTTC. This encodes CATTRQQGQNGYTF.

This chain links TRBV30 with TRBJ2-7; tentatively, D is TRBD2 (6 bases). Germline V CDR1 and CDR2: GTSNPN, SVGIG (reference sequence). Trimming took 7 bases from V and 0 from J, leaving 19 bases between them. The CDR3 has 15 residues. CDR3 in amino acids: CASARRESGSYEQYF. Written as DNA, the CDR3 is TGTGCCTCCGCGCGGAGGGAGTCGGGCTCCTACGAGCAGTACTTC.

Here the CDR3 reads CASSTTGRTEAFF. The CDR3 nucleotides are TGTGCCAGTTCAACGACAGGGCGGACTGAAGCTTTCTTT. This chain links TRBV19 with TRBJ1-1; 7 bases line up with TRBD1. Germline assignment: CDR1 LNHDA and CDR2 SQIVND (reference sequence). The CDR3 has 13 residues. V gave up 8 bases and J gave up 5 bases; unmatched junction bases: 8.

As for this clone: This may be a read error: a much more frequent sequence differs by one nucleotide. The chain recombines TRBV5-4 with TRBJ1-1, with 9 bases lining up with TRBD1. Germline CDR1 SGHNT, CDR2 YYREEE (reference sequence). V dropped 0 bases and J dropped 1; count of bases not matched to a gene: 1. This CDR3 has 15 amino acids. The CDR3 spells CASSLVGQGNTEAFF. Here the CDR3 DNA reads TGTGCCAGCAGCTTGGTGGGACAGGGGAACACTGAAGCTTTCTTT.

The CDR3 DNA reads as TGCGCCAGCAGCACCACCGGGACAGGGGGCACTGAAGCTTTCTTT. Translation: CASSTTGTGGTEAFF. This chain uses TRBV5-1 with TRBJ1-1; 11 positions agree with TRBD1. The CDR3 is 15 residues long. Germline lookup yields CDR1 SGHRS and CDR2 YFSETQ. The junction had 6 bases not matched to a gene; V was cut back by 4 bases and J by 4 bases.

The chain uses TRBV7-9 and TRBJ1-1, with D unclear. CDR1 and CDR2 (germline): SEHNR, FQNEAQ (reference sequence). The CDR3 extends over 13 amino acids. Trimming cost V 4 bases and J 11 bases, with 17 bases left between them. The chain's CDR3 is CASSSYPDLWAFF. The CDR3 coding sequence is TGTGCCAGCAGCTCTTACCCGGACTTGTGGGCTTTCTTT. Full variable domain (outside the CDR3, taken from reference TRBV7-9 and TRBJ1-1): DTGVSQNPRHKITKRGQNVTFRCDPISEHNRLYWYRQTLGQGPEFLTYFQNEAQLEKSRLLSDRFSAERPKGSFSTLEIQRTEQGDSAMYLCASSSYPDLWAFFGQGTRLTVV.

About this clone itself: At the DNA level, this CDR3 is encoded by other sequences in the same sample as well. The CDR3, as DNA: TGTGCCACCAGTGACCCGGGACAGGGAACGGAAAAACTGTTTTTT. It codes for CATSDPGQGTEKLFF. The chain uses TRBV24-1 and TRBJ1-4; TRBD1 matches 9 bases. The CDR3 extends over 15 amino acids. CDR1 is KGHDR, CDR2 SFDVKD, per germline. V lost 4 bases to trimming and J lost 8 bases; unmatched junction nucleotides: 7.

V usage is TRBV24-1 and J usage is TRBJ2-4, with 9 nucleotides matching TRBD1. Trimming took 3 bases from V and 9 from J; bases not matched to a gene: 8. CDR1 and CDR2 from the germline V gene are KGHDR and SFDVKD. The CDR3 is made up of 15 amino acids. CDR3 amino acids: CATSDTGGVGGIQYF. The DNA for the CDR3 is TGTGCCACCAGTGATACAGGGGGCGTTGGGGGCATTCAGTACTTC.

The chain is built from TRBV2 and TRBJ2-7; TRBD1 matches 10 bases. This CDR3 is built from 14 residues. Germline-derived CDR1 and CDR2 are SNHLY and FYNNEI. The V and J ends lost 2 bases and 6 bases, in that order; junction bases with no gene match: 4. CDR3 in amino acids: CASSERQGASEQYF. CDR3 coding DNA: TGTGCCAGCAGTGAAAGACAGGGGGCGTCCGAGCAGTACTTC.

This chain uses TRBV5-1 with TRBJ2-1, with D possibly matching TRBD1 (6 bases). Per germline, CDR1 SGHRS and CDR2 YFSETQ. V was clipped by 4 bases and J by 4 bases, with 15 bases between them. The CDR3 consists of 15 residues. CDR3 coding DNA: TGCGCCAGCAGCCTAATTGGACAGAATTACAATGAGCAGTTCTTC. Residues: CASSLIGQNYNEQFF.

The chain employs TRBV28 and TRBJ1-5; no reliable D call. The CDR3 spans 13 residues. CDR1 MDHEN and CDR2 SYDVKM come from the germline V gene. Trimming stripped 4 bases from V and 6 bases from J, with 10 bases between. The chain's CDR3 is CASSSAAPQPQHF. CDR3 DNA: TGTGCCAGCAGTTCGGCGGCCCCTCAGCCCCAGCATTTT.

This chain joins TRBV5-1 and TRBJ2-3; 11 bases are shared with TRBD1. Germline-derived CDR1 and CDR2 are SGHRS and YFSETQ. V shed 4 bases, J shed 5 bases, and the junction held 6 bases outside the gene matches. This CDR3 region has 15 residues. The CDR3 region is CASSVDRGHGDTQYF. The CDR3 DNA reads as TGCGCCAGCAGCGTGGACAGGGGGCACGGAGATACGCAGTATTTT.

The gene calls are TRBV5-1 and TRBJ2-3; 11 bases align to TRBD2. Germline lookup yields CDR1 SGHRS and CDR2 YFSETQ. Germline trimming cut 4 bases from V and 0 bases from J; bases unmatched to any gene: 4. The length of the CDR3 is 16 residues. The CDR3 reads CASSPGTSGSTDTQYF. In DNA, the CDR3 is TGCGCCAGCAGCCCGGGGACTAGCGGCAGCACAGATACGCAGTATTTT.